The rows below give T cell receptor beta chains drawn from one sample of a study of blood T cell repertoires in COVID-19. The assay was immunoSEQ multiplex PCR, and TCRdb's table has in-frame clones only and misses some. This sample yields about 220,000 clones, of which around 82% are seen a single time; about 2.1% belongs to the top ten. Sequencing was performed on peripheral blood. These receptors were collected from a woman aged 55-69 years with acute or convalescent COVID-19. CDR3s include the opening cysteine and the closing phenylalanine or tryptophan.

TRBV6-2/TRBV6-3,TRBJ1-2,CASSKTGTSGYTF
TRBV11-2,TRBJ2-5,CASSLVAGYLETQYF
TRBV6-2/TRBV6-3,TRBJ2-1,CASSYLPEGGKFF
TRBV7-3,TRBJ2-2,CASSLVGGGTDGELFF
TRBV9,TRBJ1-6,CASSVEPGTGISPLHF
TRBV4-2,TRBJ2-7,CASSQGQGAHEQYF
TRBV11-2,TRBJ1-3,CASSFGSNAGNTIYF
TRBV3-1/TRBV3-2,TRBJ2-1,CASSFSGASYNEQFF
TRBV19,TRBJ2-1,CASSIGQGILFF
TRBV9,TRBJ1-1,CASSVGPDRGFEAFF
TRBV18,TRBJ2-3,CASSPLGGNTDTQYF
TRBV2,TRBJ2-6,CASQTGPGANVLTF
TRBV12-3/TRBV12-4,TRBJ1-1,CASTTAGTAEAFF
TRBV6-6,TRBJ1-6,CASSYLASPLHF
TRBV30,TRBJ2-4,CASGQGKNIQYF